Each of the 8 T cell receptor beta chains below was sequenced from the same sample in a study of regulatory and conventional T cells in RAG deficiency (dated by TCRdb to about 2017). The library was generated by the immunoSEQ multiplex PCR assay. TCRdb took over this immuneACCESS table, retaining in-frame rearrangements with V and J assigned. Such tables are incomplete; in checked studies, under half of the missing clones stem from an unresolved V gene, and the remainder is unexplained. For this sample there are tens of thousands of clones; approximately 90% appear just once. The biggest ten clones account for 0.4% to 0.55% of the sample. Conventional CD4+ T cells were purified from blood as CD25-low CD127-high cells before genomic DNA extraction. This same sample was also taken into another study, of regulatory T cells. As the second paper documents: In the multiplex PCR, 52 forward TRBV primers and 13 reverse TRBJ primers were used, and assay-based and computational corrections were applied for amplification bias.

The sample was CD4+ effector T cells sorted from blood. The origin of the receptors is a human donor in good health.

J is TRBJ2-7 and V is TRBV5-1, with D perhaps matching TRBD1 (5 bases). In germline, CDR1 is SGHRS, CDR2 YFSETQ. The CDR3 length is 12 residues. V gave up 3 bases and J gave up 3 bases, with 7 bases separating them. The CDR3 is CASSSTGYEQYF. The DNA for the CDR3 is TGCGCCAGCAGCTCCACAGGCTACGAGCAGTACTTC.

This clone was seen once. The V call is TRBV27, the J call TRBJ2-4; 7 bases are shared with TRBD2. The CDR3 loop spans 15 amino acids. CDR1 is MNHEY and CDR2 is SMNVEV in the germline V gene (reference sequence). V gave up 5 bases and J gave up 8 bases; unmatched junction bases: 12. CDR3 amino acids: CASSARPGREYIQYF. The DNA of the CDR3 is TGTGCCAGCAGTGCCCGCCCGGGGCGGGAGTACATTCAGTACTTC.

This chain uses TRBV11-2 with TRBJ2-5; the match to TRBD2 covers 13 bases. CDR1 is SGHAT and CDR2 is FQNNGV in the germline V gene. The V segment lost 5 bases and the J segment 5 bases; nucleotides outside the gene matches: 5. This CDR3 contains 15 residues. The CDR3 protein is CASSVLAGGLETQYF. As DNA, the CDR3 is TGTGCCAGCAGCGTACTAGCGGGGGGGCTCGAGACCCAGTACTTC.

The chain recombines TRBV29-1 with TRBJ1-1, with 7 bases fitting TRBD1. V was pared by 7 bases and J by 5 bases, with 16 bases of the junction left unmatched. The CDR3 length is 15 residues. The V gene's germline CDR1 is SQVTM and CDR2 ANQGSEA. The CDR3 coding sequence is TGCAGCGCACCCCCCAACAGGGGAGTGGAAACTGAAGCTTTCTTT. This translates into CSAPPNRGVETEAFF.

This sequence joins TRBV10-1 and TRBJ1-3; D is ambiguous. The CDR3 is 14 amino acids. The V gene's germline CDR1 is WNHNN and CDR2 SYGVQD (reference sequence). The V and J ends lost 5 bases and 0 bases respectively, with 8 bases between them. The CDR3 loop reads CASSYIHSGNTIYF. The CDR3 DNA reads as TGCGCCAGCAGTTACATCCACTCTGGAAACACCATATATTTT.

The chain joins TRBV5-1 to TRBJ1-1; D not resolved. Germline loops: CDR1 SGHRS, CDR2 YFSETQ. V was pared by 5 bases and J by 5 bases, with 22 bases between. This CDR3 contains 16 residues. The DNA for the CDR3 is TGCGCCAGCAGTCCAAGTTTAAAGCAAGGATCTACTGAAGCTTTCTTT. Translating it yields CASSPSLKQGSTEAFF.

This clone was found once. The chain is built from TRBV15 and TRBJ1-2, with D possibly matching TRBD1 (5 bases). Germline V gene data show CDR1 as LNHNV and CDR2 as YYDKDF (reference sequence). The germline V and J ends were trimmed by 1 base and 4 bases, with 19 bases remaining between them. This CDR3 comprises 17 residues. The CDR3 loop reads CATSRAPLLGDSYGYTF. CDR3 bases: TGTGCCACCAGCAGAGCCCCCCTCTTAGGGGACTCCTATGGCTACACCTTC. The full variable domain, rest sourced from reference TRBV15 and TRBJ1-2, is DAMVIQNPRYQVTQFGKPVTLSCSQTLNHNVMYWYQQKSSQAPKLLFHYYDKDFNNEADTPDNFQSRRPNTSFCFLDIRSPGLGDTAMYLCATSRAPLLGDSYGYTFGSGTRLTVV.

The chain employs TRBV15 and TRBJ2-2, with D uncertain. Germline V lookup: CDR1 LNHNV, CDR2 YYDKDF (reference sequence). Trimming left V 5 bases short and J 2 bases short, with 9 bases between. The CDR3 extends over 14 amino acids. CDR3 DNA sequence: TGTGCCACCAGCCCGGGCTCTAACACCGGGGAGCTGTTTTTT. Its translation: CATSPGSNTGELFF.